The next 27 T cell receptor beta chains were all read from a single sample in a study of T cell responses to AZD1222 COVID-19 vaccine. TCRdb's table, derived via immunoSEQ multiplex PCR, lists solely in-frame clones and lacks some. The table records just under 95,000 clones, about 88% of them present only once. This specimen was peripheral blood, taken on day 0 of AZD1222 vaccination. Every receptor here comes from an adult in good health.

This sequence joins TRBV4-2 and TRBJ1-3, with no clear D. V was trimmed by 0 bases and J by 5 bases, leaving 8 bases between them. CDR1 and CDR2 from the germline V gene are LGHNA and YNFKEQ. The length of the CDR3 is 14 residues. The CDR3 DNA reads TGTGCCAGCAGCCAAGATCGGCAGCGAAACACCATATATTTT. Translation gives CASSQDRQRNTIYF.

This rearrangement joins TRBV30 to TRBJ2-5; either TRBD1 or TRBD2 may supply D (5 bases each). The CDR3 is 13 residues long. Trimming cost V 8 bases and J 7 bases, with 20 bases left between them. Germline CDR1 and CDR2: GTSNPN and SVGIG (reference sequence). In DNA, the CDR3 is TGTGCCAGAACGGGACCTGGAATGGGGACCCAGTACTTC. This sequence encodes CARTGPGMGTQYF.

The chain recombines TRBV6-5 with TRBJ1-1; no clear D. The CDR3 is 13 residues long. Per germline, CDR1 MNHEY and CDR2 SVGAGI. Trimming shortened V by 4 bases and J by 4 bases, and 10 bases separated the two germline ends. In DNA form, the CDR3 reads TGTGCCAGCAGTTTTCCGGCGACCACTGAAGCTTTCTTT. This translates into CASSFPATTEAFF.

The chain recombines TRBV19 with TRBJ1-5, with a tentative D call TRBD1 (5 bases). V was pared by 5 bases and J by 4 bases, with 9 bases between. There are 13 residues in the CDR3. Germline V lookup: CDR1 LNHDA, CDR2 SQIVND (reference sequence). The CDR3 nucleotides are TGTGCCAGTAGTCTGGGACCTAATCAGCCCCAGCATTTT. Protein sequence: CASSLGPNQPQHF.

J is TRBJ1-5 and V is TRBV19, with D maybe TRBD1 (6 bases). The CDR3 contains 15 residues. V was trimmed by 0 bases and J by 4 bases, leaving 10 bases between them. The germline CDR1 and CDR2 sequences are LNHDA and SQIVND (reference sequence). In DNA form, the CDR3 reads TGTGCCAGTAGTATAGAGACAGGCCAAAATCAGCCCCAGCATTTT. This encodes CASSIETGQNQPQHF.

The chain links TRBV29-1 to TRBJ1-2; possibly TRBD1 for D (6 bases). V lost 6 bases and J 4 bases, leaving 9 bases between the germline ends. Germline CDR1 reads SQVTM; CDR2 reads ANQGSEA. The CDR3 has 11 amino acids. The CDR3 DNA reads TGCAGCGTAACACAGGGCTATGGCTACACCTTC. It is translated as CSVTQGYGYTF.

The chain is built from TRBV12-3 or TRBV12-4 and TRBJ2-3, with 7 bases matching TRBD1. V lost 8 bases to trimming and J lost 2 bases; unmatched junction nucleotides: 4. This CDR3 contains 13 residues. CDR3 residues: CASQGDLTDTQYF. CDR3 sequence (DNA): TGTGCCAGCCAGGGGGACCTCACAGATACGCAGTATTTT.

The V and J genes are TRBV5-1 and TRBJ1-1, with TRBD1 matching over 9 bases. The CDR3 length is 16 residues. Per germline, CDR1 SGHRS and CDR2 YFSETQ. Trimming cost V 4 bases and J 3 bases; bases outside gene matches: 10. The CDR3: CASSTPQTGGYTEAFF. Here the CDR3 DNA reads TGCGCCAGCAGCACCCCCCAAACAGGGGGCTACACTGAAGCTTTCTTT.

The genes are TRBV12-3 or TRBV12-4 and TRBJ1-3; no reliable D call. The CDR3 loop spans 10 amino acids. The ends were cut back, 8 bases at V and 9 bases at J, with 8 bases in the middle. The CDR3 here is CASERGTIYF. The CDR3 DNA is TGTGCCAGCGAACGGGGCACCATATATTTT.

This clone came up once. The genes are TRBV5-1 and TRBJ1-4, with a weak D call TRBD1 (5 bases). The V end was cut by 0 bases, the J end by 7 bases, with 13 bases between. This CDR3 comprises 15 residues. Germline CDR1 reads SGHRS; CDR2 reads YFSETQ. The CDR3 region is CASSLDTGTSEKLFF. CDR3 coding DNA: TGCGCCAGCAGCTTGGATACCGGGACCTCTGAAAAACTGTTTTTT. Using reference TRBV5-1 and TRBJ1-4 for the parts outside the CDR3, the full variable domain is KAGVTQTPRYLIKTRGQQVTLSCSPISGHRSVSWYQQTPGQGLQFLFEYFSETQRNKGNFPGRFSGRQFSNSRSEMNVSTLELGDSALYLCASSLDTGTSEKLFFGSGTQLSVL.

The chain joins TRBV30 to TRBJ1-1, with TRBD1 as a possible D gene (5 bases). The ends were cut back, 2 bases at V and 6 bases at J, with 13 bases in the middle. Per germline, CDR1 GTSNPN and CDR2 SVGIG (reference sequence). The CDR3 loop spans 13 amino acids. CDR3 DNA: TGTGCCTGGAGTCCGCAGGGTTTCGCTGAAGCTTTCTTT. Its protein is CAWSPQGFAEAFF.

This chain connects TRBV5-1 to TRBJ2-2; 11 nucleotides match TRBD1. CDR1 SGHRS and CDR2 YFSETQ come from the germline V gene. V lost 6 bases and J lost 4; bases outside the gene matches: 11. This CDR3 comprises 17 residues. CDR3: CASTQYPGTGGTGELFF. CDR3 DNA: TGCGCCAGCACTCAATACCCCGGGACAGGGGGCACCGGGGAGCTGTTTTTT. Full variable domain (rest looked up from reference TRBV5-1 and TRBJ2-2): KAGVTQTPRYLIKTRGQQVTLSCSPISGHRSVSWYQQTPGQGLQFLFEYFSETQRNKGNFPGRFSGRQFSNSRSEMNVSTLELGDSALYLCASTQYPGTGGTGELFFGEGSRLTVL.

The chain has TRBV19 and TRBJ2-2; 11 nucleotides agree with TRBD1. This CDR3 comprises 16 residues. The ends lost 5 bases at V and 6 bases at J; junction bases unmatched: 8. Germline CDR1 LNHDA, CDR2 SQIVND (reference sequence). The CDR3 loop reads CASSSTGTGGSGELFF. The CDR3 nucleotides read TGTGCCAGTAGTTCTACCGGGACAGGGGGGTCCGGGGAGCTGTTTTTT.

The genes are TRBV30 and TRBJ2-4; perhaps TRBD1 as D (5 bases). Germline-derived CDR1 and CDR2 are GTSNPN and SVGIG (reference sequence). The CDR3 spans 12 residues. Trimming took 5 bases from V and 2 from J, leaving 7 bases between them. The CDR3 here is CAWDSTKNIQYF. CDR3 sequence (DNA): TGTGCCTGGGACAGTACCAAAAACATTCAGTACTTC.

The chain is built from TRBV7-9 and TRBJ2-5, with D uncertain. V was trimmed by 0 bases and J by 5 bases, leaving 10 bases between them. The germline V gene encodes CDR1 SEHNR and CDR2 FQNEAQ (reference sequence). This CDR3 contains 14 residues. CDR3 in DNA: TGTGCCAGCAGCTTAGCCCAGGTTGGGGAGACCCAGTACTTC. It specifies CASSLAQVGETQYF.

This sequence joins TRBV10-3 and TRBJ1-1; tentative D call: TRBD1 (6 bases). Germline values: CDR1 ENHRY, CDR2 SYGVKD. The germline V and J ends were trimmed by 4 bases and 0 bases, with 12 bases remaining between them. This CDR3 region has 15 residues. In nucleotides, the CDR3 is TGTGCCATCAGTGCGCAGAACAGGGTGAACACTGAAGCTTTCTTT. Its protein is CAISAQNRVNTEAFF.

The chain joins TRBV24-1 to TRBJ1-1; a weak D match, TRBD1 (5 bases). The CDR3 sequence is 14 residues long. Trimming stripped 5 bases from V and 1 base from J, with 10 bases between. The V gene's germline CDR1 is KGHDR and CDR2 SFDVKD. CDR3 loop: CATSGPGGNTEAFF. The CDR3, as DNA: TGTGCCACCAGTGGACCCGGGGGGAACACTGAAGCTTTCTTT.

This chain connects TRBV7-8 to TRBJ1-1; D is ambiguous. The germline V and J ends were trimmed by 5 bases and 8 bases, with 12 bases remaining between them. Germline loops: CDR1 SGHVS, CDR2 FQNEAQ. The CDR3 length is 12 residues. The CDR3 nucleotides read TGTGCCAGCAGCAGGGCGCCCTCAGAAGCTTTCTTT. Translating gives CASSRAPSEAFF.

The CDR3 DNA reads TGTGCCAGCAGTGAATCGCAGGGGGTCGGGAATGAGCAGTTCTTC. This encodes CASSESQGVGNEQFF. V usage is TRBV2 and J usage is TRBJ2-1; TRBD1 matches at 7 bases. The V segment lost 2 bases and the J segment 7 bases; nucleotides outside the gene matches: 8. The CDR3 runs 15 residues. The germline gives CDR1 SNHLY, CDR2 FYNNEI.

The V gene is TRBV11-2, the J gene TRBJ2-2, with D unresolved. This CDR3 has 12 amino acids. The V gene lost 8 bases and the J gene lost 4 bases, with 8 bases spanning the gap. Germline-derived CDR1 and CDR2 are SGHAT and FQNNGV. The CDR3 is CASGPFTGELFF. As DNA, the CDR3 is TGTGCCAGCGGGCCATTCACCGGGGAGCTGTTTTTT.

The chain carries TRBV3-1 (or the pseudogene TRBV3-2) and TRBJ2-3; 11 nucleotides match TRBD2. CDR1 and CDR2 from the germline V gene are LGHDT and YNNKEL (reference sequence). The CDR3 has 17 residues. V was pared by 11 bases and J by 5 bases, with 18 bases of the junction left unmatched. This CDR3 reads CAGIIRLAGRKGDTQYF. The CDR3 nucleotides are TGTGCCGGAATCATTCGACTAGCGGGGAGGAAGGGAGATACGCAGTATTTT.

This chain uses TRBV5-4 with TRBJ1-4; D possibly corresponds to TRBD1 (6 bases). Trimming left V 0 bases short and J 6 bases short, with 6 bases between. The CDR3 sequence is 13 residues long. Germline assignment: CDR1 SGHNT and CDR2 YYREEE (reference sequence). CDR3 amino acids: CASSLGTDEKLFF. Here the CDR3 DNA reads TGTGCCAGCAGCTTGGGGACAGATGAAAAACTGTTTTTT.

This clone was counted a few times. V is TRBV7-2 and J is TRBJ2-6, with D possibly matching TRBD2 (5 bases). From germline, CDR1 is SGHTA and CDR2 FQGNSA. V lost 0 bases and J 4 bases, leaving 7 bases between the germline ends. This CDR3 has 15 amino acids. The CDR3 DNA reads TGTGCCAGCAGCTTAGCTGGAGGCGGGGCCAACGTCCTGACTTTC. It specifies CASSLAGGGANVLTF. The entire variable domain, with the rest obtained from reference TRBV7-2 and TRBJ2-6, is as follows: GAGVSQSPSNKVTEKGKDVELRCDPISGHTALYWYRQSLGQGLEFLIYFQGNSAPDKSGLPSDRFSAERTGGSVSTLTIQRTQQEDSAVYLCASSLAGGGANVLTFGAGSRLTVL.

The V call is TRBV30, the J call TRBJ1-2; D unresolved. V dropped 1 base and J dropped 4 bases, with 4 bases sitting between them. Germline V CDR1 and CDR2: GTSNPN, SVGIG (reference sequence). CDR3 size: 11 residues. CDR3 loop: CAWSATYGYTF. The CDR3 DNA is TGTGCCTGGAGTGCCACCTATGGCTACACCTTC. Looking up the rest from reference TRBV30 and TRBJ1-2 gives the full variable domain: SQTIHQWPATLVQPVGSPLSLECTVEGTSNPNLYWYRQAAGRGLQLLFYSVGIGQISSEVPQNLSASRPQDRQFILSSKKLLLSDSGFYLCAWSATYGYTFGSGTRLTVV.

This clone was counted once. The chain uses TRBV6-5 and TRBJ1-2; D uncertain. The V end lost 6 bases, the J end lost 5 bases, and 16 bases lay between the germline ends. Germline V gene lookup returns CDR1 MNHEY and CDR2 SVGAGI. The CDR3 is 14 residues long. CDR3 amino acids: CASRAATDGYGYTF. CDR3 coding DNA: TGTGCCAGCAGGGCCGCAACCGACGGATATGGCTACACCTTC.

The chain combines TRBV18 with TRBJ2-1; D remains unclear. This CDR3 has 12 residues. V was clipped by 1 base and J by 7 bases, with 5 bases between them. From germline, CDR1 is KGHSH and CDR2 LQKENI. This CDR3 reads CASSPRVNEQFF. The CDR3 bases are TGTGCCAGCTCACCACGGGTTAATGAGCAGTTCTTC.

The V and J genes are TRBV19 and TRBJ2-7, with 7 bases fitting TRBD1. The CDR3 is made up of 15 amino acids. Germline CDR1 LNHDA, CDR2 SQIVND (reference sequence). V gave up 2 bases and J gave up 4 bases; unmatched junction bases: 8. CDR3: CASSIRTGVFYEQYF. The CDR3 region has the DNA TGTGCCAGTAGTATACGAACAGGGGTTTTTTACGAGCAGTACTTC. The full variable domain, in which reference TRBV19 and TRBJ2-7 provide the parts outside the CDR3, is DGGITQSPKYLFRKEGQNVTLSCEQNLNHDAMYWYRQDPGQGLRLIYYSQIVNDFQKGDIAEGYSVSREKKESFPLTVTSAQKNPTAFYLCASSIRTGVFYEQYFGPGTRLTVT.